The entry below describes one T cell receptor beta chain. The antigen remains unidentified. The germline V gene encodes CDR1 LNHNV and CDR2 YYDKDF (reference sequence). The length of the CDR3 is 15 residues. The V end was cut by 0 bases, the J end by 4 bases, with 10 bases between. This record belongs to a study of response to subunit inactivated influenza vaccine. TCRdb re-analysed the RT-PCR reads in MiXCR, keeping a single row per CDR3 protein. The table includes 550,000 to 800,000 distinct CDR3 sequences, around 14% detected once. General study findings and limits: It was suggested by the authors that few new T cells are recruited by each seasonal influenza vaccination.

This material consisted of PBMCs from blood, taken roughly 15 days before vaccination. This clonotype originated in a man between 45 and 60 years old who received an inactivated influenza vaccine. The J gene is TRBJ1-3, the V gene TRBV15, with unresolved D. The CDR3 DNA reads as TGTGCCACCAGCAGAGATCGAACGGAAGGAAACACCATATATTTT. The encoded protein is CATSRDRTEGNTIYF.